This T cell receptor beta chain stems from a study of persistence of HIV-infected CD4 T cells. Broader study findings: Degenerate expanded CDR3beta sequences were enriched among CMV- and Gag-responding cells.

Cells were stimulated with overlapping HIV-1 Gag 15-mer peptides. Sorting selected CD4+ T cells upregulating both CD40 ligand and CD69. Adults with HIV-1 started suppressive ART while chronically infected. Plasma HIV-1 RNA stayed below 50 copies/mL for at least 4 years. Anti-CD28/CD49d costimulation, CD40-blocking antibody and enfuvirtide were given to CD8-depleted PBMCs for 18 hours. Comment on this clone: No antigen is known for it.

The immunoSEQ assay was version 4, run in survey mode. Some clones are missing from TCRdb's copy, which holds only in-frame ones; the method was immunoSEQ multiplex PCR. The profile covers tens of thousands of clones, with approximately 70% appearing a single time and approximately 1.4% taken by the ten largest. This CDR3 has 14 amino acids. The germline CDR1 and CDR2 sequences are MNHEY and SVGAGI. V dropped 6 bases and J dropped 4; count of bases not matched to a gene: 9. The sequence came from an adult man with HIV who was CMV-seropositive. The sequencing here drew on CD4+ T cells sorted from PBMCs after approximately 20-hour stimulation, taken from a patient who received antiretroviral therapy. The chain carries TRBV6-5 and TRBJ2-7, with 7 nucleotides matching TRBD1. CDR3 in amino acids: CASRIDRDGYEQYF. CDR3 DNA sequence: TGTGCCAGCAGAATCGACAGGGATGGGTACGAGCAGTACTTC.